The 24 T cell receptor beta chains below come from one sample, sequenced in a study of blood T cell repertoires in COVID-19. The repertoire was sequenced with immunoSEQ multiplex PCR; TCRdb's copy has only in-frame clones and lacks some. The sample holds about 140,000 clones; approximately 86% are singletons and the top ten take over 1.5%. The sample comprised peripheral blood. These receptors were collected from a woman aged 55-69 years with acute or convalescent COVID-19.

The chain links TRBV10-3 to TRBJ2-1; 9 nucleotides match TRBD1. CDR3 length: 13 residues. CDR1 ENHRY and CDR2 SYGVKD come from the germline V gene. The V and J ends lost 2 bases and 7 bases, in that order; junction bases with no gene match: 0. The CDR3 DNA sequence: TGTGCCATCAGTGAGGGACAGGGGAATGAGCAGTTCTTC. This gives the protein CAISEGQGNEQFF.

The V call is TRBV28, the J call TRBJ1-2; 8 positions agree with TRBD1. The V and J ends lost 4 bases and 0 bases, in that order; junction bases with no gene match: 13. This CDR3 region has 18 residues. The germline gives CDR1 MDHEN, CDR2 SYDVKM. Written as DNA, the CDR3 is TGTGCCAGCAGTTCGCAACCGGGACAGGCGCACACTAACTATGGCTACACCTTC. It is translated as CASSSQPGQAHTNYGYTF.

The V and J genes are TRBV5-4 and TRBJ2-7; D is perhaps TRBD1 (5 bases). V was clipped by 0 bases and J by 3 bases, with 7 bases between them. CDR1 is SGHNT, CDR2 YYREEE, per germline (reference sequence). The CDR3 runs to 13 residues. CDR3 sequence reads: CASSLAGHYEQYF. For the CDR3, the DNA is TGTGCCAGCAGCTTGGCAGGGCACTACGAGCAGTACTTC.

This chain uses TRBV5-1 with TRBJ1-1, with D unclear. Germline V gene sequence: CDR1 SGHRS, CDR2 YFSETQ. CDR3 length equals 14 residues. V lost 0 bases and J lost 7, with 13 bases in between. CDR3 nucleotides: TGCGCCAGCAGCTTGGGGCCAGGCTCAAATGAAGCTTTCTTT. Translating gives CASSLGPGSNEAFF.

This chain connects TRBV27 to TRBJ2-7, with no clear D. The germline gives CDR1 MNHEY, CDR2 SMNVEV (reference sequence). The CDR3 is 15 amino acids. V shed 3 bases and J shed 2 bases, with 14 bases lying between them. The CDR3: CASSFVRSGTYEQYF. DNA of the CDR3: TGTGCCAGCAGTTTCGTTCGTTCAGGCACCTACGAGCAGTACTTC.

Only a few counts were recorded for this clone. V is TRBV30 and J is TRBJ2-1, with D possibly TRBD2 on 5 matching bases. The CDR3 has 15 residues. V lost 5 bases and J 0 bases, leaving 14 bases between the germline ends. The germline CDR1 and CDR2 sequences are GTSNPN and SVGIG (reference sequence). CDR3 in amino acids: CAWEPSGYSYNEQFF. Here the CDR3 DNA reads TGTGCCTGGGAACCGAGCGGTTACTCCTACAATGAGCAGTTCTTC. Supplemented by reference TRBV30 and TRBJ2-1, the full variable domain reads SQTIHQWPATLVQPVGSPLSLECTVEGTSNPNLYWYRQAAGRGLQLLFYSVGIGQISSEVPQNLSASRPQDRQFILSSKKLLLSDSGFYLCAWEPSGYSYNEQFFGPGTRLTVL.

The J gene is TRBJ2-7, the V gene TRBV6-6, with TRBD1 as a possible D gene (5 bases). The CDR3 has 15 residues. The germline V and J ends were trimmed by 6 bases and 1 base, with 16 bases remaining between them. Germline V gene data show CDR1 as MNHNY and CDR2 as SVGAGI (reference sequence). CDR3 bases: TGTGCCAGCAGAGGACCACAGGTACGGTCCTACGAGCAGTACTTC. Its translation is CASRGPQVRSYEQYF.

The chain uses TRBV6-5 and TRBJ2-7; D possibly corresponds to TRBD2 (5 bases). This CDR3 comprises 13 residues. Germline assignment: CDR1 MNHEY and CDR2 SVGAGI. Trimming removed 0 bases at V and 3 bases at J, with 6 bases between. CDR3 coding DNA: TGTGCCAGCAGTTACTCGGGAGTCTACGAGCAGTACTTC. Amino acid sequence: CASSYSGVYEQYF.

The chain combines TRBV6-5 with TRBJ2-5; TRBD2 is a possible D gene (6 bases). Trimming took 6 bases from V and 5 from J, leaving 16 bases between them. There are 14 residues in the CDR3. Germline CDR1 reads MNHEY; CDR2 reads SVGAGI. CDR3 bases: TGTGCCAGCAGAACTAACGGGGGAGCGGAGACCCAGTACTTC. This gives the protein CASRTNGGAETQYF.

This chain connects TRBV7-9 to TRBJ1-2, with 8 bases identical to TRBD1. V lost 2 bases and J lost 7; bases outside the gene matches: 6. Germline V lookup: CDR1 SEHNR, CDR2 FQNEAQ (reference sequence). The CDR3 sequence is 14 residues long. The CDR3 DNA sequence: TGTGCCAGCAGCTTATTAGGACAGGGAGCTGGCTACACCTTC. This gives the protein CASSLLGQGAGYTF.

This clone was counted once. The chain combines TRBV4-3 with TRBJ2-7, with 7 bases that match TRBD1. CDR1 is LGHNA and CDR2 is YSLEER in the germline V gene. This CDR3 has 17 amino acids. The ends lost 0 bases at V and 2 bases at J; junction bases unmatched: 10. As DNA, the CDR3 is TGCGCCAGCAGCCAAGATTGGGTATCCGGGACAGCCTACGAGCAGTACTTC. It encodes CASSQDWVSGTAYEQYF.

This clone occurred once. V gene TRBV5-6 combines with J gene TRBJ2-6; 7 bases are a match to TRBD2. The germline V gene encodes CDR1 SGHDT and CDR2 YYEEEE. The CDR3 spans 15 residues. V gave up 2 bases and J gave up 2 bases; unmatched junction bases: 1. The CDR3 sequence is CASSFGLAGANVLTF. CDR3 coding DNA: TGTGCCAGCAGCTTCGGACTAGCTGGGGCCAACGTCCTGACTTTC.

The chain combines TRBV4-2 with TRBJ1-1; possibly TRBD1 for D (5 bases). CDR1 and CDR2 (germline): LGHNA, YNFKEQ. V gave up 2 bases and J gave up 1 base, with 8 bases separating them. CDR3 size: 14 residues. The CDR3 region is CASSQPGQNTEAFF. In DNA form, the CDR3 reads TGTGCCAGCAGCCAACCCGGACAGAACACTGAAGCTTTCTTT.

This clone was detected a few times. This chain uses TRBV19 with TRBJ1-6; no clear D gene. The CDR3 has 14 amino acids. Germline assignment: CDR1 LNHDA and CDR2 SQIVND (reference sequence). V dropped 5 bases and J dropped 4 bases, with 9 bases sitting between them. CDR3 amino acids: CASSHQEYNSPLHF. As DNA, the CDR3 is TGTGCCAGTAGTCACCAAGAGTATAATTCACCCCTCCACTTT.

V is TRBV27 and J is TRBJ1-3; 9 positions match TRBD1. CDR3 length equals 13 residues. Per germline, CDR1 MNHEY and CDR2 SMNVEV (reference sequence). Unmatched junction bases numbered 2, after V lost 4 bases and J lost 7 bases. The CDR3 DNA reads TGTGCCAGCAGTTCAGGGACAGGGAACACCATATATTTT. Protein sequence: CASSSGTGNTIYF.

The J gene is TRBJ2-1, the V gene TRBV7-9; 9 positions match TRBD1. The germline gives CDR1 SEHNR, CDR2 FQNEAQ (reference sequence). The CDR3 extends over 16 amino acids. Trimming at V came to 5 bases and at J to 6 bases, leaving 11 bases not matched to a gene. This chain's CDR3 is CASSAPPGTGTNEQFF. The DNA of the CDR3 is TGTGCCAGCAGCGCCCCCCCGGGGACAGGGACCAATGAGCAGTTCTTC.

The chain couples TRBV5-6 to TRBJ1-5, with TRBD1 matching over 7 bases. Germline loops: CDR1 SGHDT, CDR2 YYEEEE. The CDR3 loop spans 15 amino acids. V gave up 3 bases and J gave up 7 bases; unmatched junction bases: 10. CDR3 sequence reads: CASSSRDSWRQPQHF. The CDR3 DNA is TGTGCCAGCAGCTCCCGGGACAGCTGGAGACAGCCCCAGCATTTT.

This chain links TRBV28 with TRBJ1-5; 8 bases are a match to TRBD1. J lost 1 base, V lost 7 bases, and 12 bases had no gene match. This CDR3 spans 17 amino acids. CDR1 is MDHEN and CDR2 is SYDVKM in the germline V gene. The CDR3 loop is CASNGQGANWSNQPQHF. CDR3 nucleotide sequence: TGTGCCAGCAACGGGCAGGGGGCGAATTGGAGCAATCAGCCCCAGCATTTT.

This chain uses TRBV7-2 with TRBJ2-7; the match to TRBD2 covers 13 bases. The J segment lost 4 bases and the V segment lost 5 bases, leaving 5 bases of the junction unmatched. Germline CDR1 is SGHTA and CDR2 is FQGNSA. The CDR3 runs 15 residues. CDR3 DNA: TGTGCCAGCAGCCCCCCGGGACTAGCGGGATACGAGCAGTACTTC. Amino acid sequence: CASSPPGLAGYEQYF.

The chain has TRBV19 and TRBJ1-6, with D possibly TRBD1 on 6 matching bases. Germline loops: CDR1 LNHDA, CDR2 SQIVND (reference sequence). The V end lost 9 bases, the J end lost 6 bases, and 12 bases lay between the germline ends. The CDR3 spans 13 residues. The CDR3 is CASNDRLNSPLHF. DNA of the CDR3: TGTGCCAGCAACGACAGGCTTAATTCACCCCTCCACTTT.

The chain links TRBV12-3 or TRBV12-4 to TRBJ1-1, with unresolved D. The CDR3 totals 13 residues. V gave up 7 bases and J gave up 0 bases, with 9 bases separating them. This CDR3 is CASKSQLNTEAFF. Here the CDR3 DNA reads TGTGCCAGCAAGTCACAGTTGAACACTGAAGCTTTCTTT.

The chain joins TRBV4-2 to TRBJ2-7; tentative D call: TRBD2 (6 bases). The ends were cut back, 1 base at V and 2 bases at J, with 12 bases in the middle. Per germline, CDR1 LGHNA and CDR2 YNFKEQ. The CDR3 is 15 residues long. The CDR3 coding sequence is TGTGCCAGCAGCCAAGTTGCGGGGACCCCCTACGAGCAGTACTTC. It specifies CASSQVAGTPYEQYF.

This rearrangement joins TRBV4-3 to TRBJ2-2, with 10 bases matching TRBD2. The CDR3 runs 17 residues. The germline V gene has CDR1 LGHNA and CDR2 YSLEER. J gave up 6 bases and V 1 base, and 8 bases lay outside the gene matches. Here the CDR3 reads CASSQAGVAGGPGELFF. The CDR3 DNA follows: TGCGCCAGCAGCCAAGCCGGAGTAGCGGGGGGCCCCGGGGAGCTGTTTTTT.

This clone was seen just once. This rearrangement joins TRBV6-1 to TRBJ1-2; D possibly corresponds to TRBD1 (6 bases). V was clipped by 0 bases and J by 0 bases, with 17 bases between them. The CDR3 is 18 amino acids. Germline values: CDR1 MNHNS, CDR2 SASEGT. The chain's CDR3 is CASSEARWVAGANYGYTF. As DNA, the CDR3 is TGTGCCAGCAGTGAAGCTCGCTGGGTGGCAGGGGCTAACTATGGCTACACCTTC.